This TCR beta chain was recovered during a study of cytomegalovirus exposure and HLA in healthy donors. Amplification used 60 Vbeta primers and 13 Jbeta primers. Sequencing used immunoSEQ multiplex PCR; TCRdb keeps in-frame clones, though not all of them. Of about 170,000 clones in the sample, about 84% were seen once. CDR1 and CDR2 (germline): MGHRA, YSYEKL. This CDR3 has 17 residues. V shed 3 bases and J 7 bases; nucleotides not matched to a gene: 18. The TCR originated in a man aged 18-30 years in good health and CMV-seronegative. The V and J genes are TRBV4-1 and TRBJ2-7; TRBD1 aligns across 7 bases. Material for sequencing was PBMCs. The CDR3 DNA sequence: TGCGCCAGCAGCCATCTCAGCCGGGACAGAGCCGCGGTAGAGCAGTACTTC. Its translation is CASSHLSRDRAAVEQYF.